This is a list of T cell receptor beta chains from one sample in a study of OX40 agonist ivuxolimab in advanced cancers. Libraries were prepared by immunoSEQ multiplex PCR; TCRdb keeps only in-frame clonotypes and omits some of them. The data show more than 45,000 clones, with approximately 90% seen just once and about 20% held by the top ten. The input for sequencing was CD4+ or CD8+ T cells sorted from blood, taken in a trial of the OX40 agonist ivuxolimab. All receptors derive from an adult with an advanced solid tumor such as melanoma, head and neck, liver or kidney cancer. Both conserved end residues are trimmed from each CDR3. The size field is filled for only some rows; it gives once, few, many or a size class.

clone_size,v_call,cdr3_aa
NA,TRBV7-9,ASSSGVKGGYT
NA,TRBV5-6,ASSLERSSYNEQF
NA,TRBV2,ASSAGLNTGELF
NA,TRBV19,ASSTLAASGVTYEQY
once,TRBV25-1,ASSVQGREAF
NA,TRBV6-5,ASTQGGGNTEAF
NA,TRBV6-5,ASRLAGGQETQY
NA,TRBV28,ASSDTGSTGELF
NA,TRBV5-5,ASTPANNEQF
once,TRBV18,ASSPPTRNTEAF
NA,TRBV7-6,ASSLKPLGTSGGAYLNEQF
NA,TRBV11-2,ASSFALARANEQF
NA,TRBV4-1,ASSPRFGRNNEKLF
NA,TRBV5-1,ASSFGGPSYEQY
few,TRBV19,ASSIGTSGRNEQY
NA,TRBV13,ASSLGTSGGRYEQY
NA,TRBV14,ASSEVLILTGELF
NA,TRBV28,ASGGVNYGYT
NA,TRBV19,ASSLRGDQPQH
NA,TRBV15,ATSREGWETQY
NA,TRBV6-1,ASRAIGREQY
NA,TRBV5-4,ASSHNAGSDTQY
NA,TRBV27,ASSYSFGPAYEQY
NA,TRBV11-2,ASRQGWGLTNTEAF
NA,TRBV6-5,ASSYSGSSGETQY
NA,TRBV28,ASSPYSNQPQH
NA,TRBV19,ASSIGHVYEQY
NA,TRBV28,ASSLGVLGSSSYEQY
NA,TRBV5-1,ASSSSSIGNTEAF
NA,TRBV27,ASSSPGTSGRLDTQY
NA,TRBV13,ASSPERAGEAEQY
NA,TRBV28,ASSFDRAIQY
NA,TRBV5-6,ASSLLGFGANVLT
NA,TRBV19,ASSEGGQYTEAF
NA,TRBV25-1,ASSPNRPGYTVSYEQY
once,TRBV9,ASSIGLERTGELF
once,TRBV21-1,ASSKDSGGRLQPQH
NA,TRBV4-1,ASSLLPGLETQY
NA,TRBV9,ASSVEGGRPYEQY
NA,TRBV2,AIRNEQF
NA,TRBV28,ASSLRVQETQY
NA,TRBV7-9,ASSLPGGSGRGTDTQY
NA,TRBV2,ASSDGRASSYNEQF
NA,TRBV19,ASSGLAVYEQF
NA,TRBV2,GDRGLGGELF
NA,TRBV4-1,ASSQETGYDEQY
NA,TRBV19,ASSSAFNYGYT
NA,TRBV28,ASSPDRRQEAF
NA,TRBV7-9,ASSDRDRVPYEQY
NA,TRBV28,ASSLSYTDTQY
NA,TRBV19,ATASSYNEQF
NA,TRBV6-9,ASSYREQGMGGYT
NA,TRBV27,ASSKTGELF
NA,TRBV6-6,ASTQQVPSYEQY
NA,TRBV5-6,ASRPPGQGFTMNTEAF
NA,TRBV28,ASSKYPSGTRSREQY
NA,TRBV4-1,ASSQGRGPYEQY
NA,TRBV7-9,ASSPGQSFQKEKLF
NA,TRBV27,ASSLLQGAVPTNEKLF